This note documents a single TCR beta chain sequence. The sample originates from a study of blood T cell repertoires in COVID-19. The V end lost 2 bases, the J end lost 3 bases, and 13 bases lay between the germline ends. This CDR3 spans 16 amino acids. The germline gives CDR1 MNHEY, CDR2 SVGAGI. Some clones are missing from TCRdb's copy, which holds only in-frame ones; the method was immunoSEQ multiplex PCR. This table has around 230,000 clones, around four fifths appearing once. V usage is TRBV6-5 and J usage is TRBJ2-2; a weak D match, TRBD2 (5 bases). The TCR was taken from a woman between 70 and 85 years old with active or convalescent COVID-19. The sequenced sample was peripheral blood. This chain's CDR3 is CASSYRQRADTGELFF. In DNA, the CDR3 is TGTGCCAGCAGTTACCGCCAGAGAGCGGACACCGGGGAGCTGTTTTTT.